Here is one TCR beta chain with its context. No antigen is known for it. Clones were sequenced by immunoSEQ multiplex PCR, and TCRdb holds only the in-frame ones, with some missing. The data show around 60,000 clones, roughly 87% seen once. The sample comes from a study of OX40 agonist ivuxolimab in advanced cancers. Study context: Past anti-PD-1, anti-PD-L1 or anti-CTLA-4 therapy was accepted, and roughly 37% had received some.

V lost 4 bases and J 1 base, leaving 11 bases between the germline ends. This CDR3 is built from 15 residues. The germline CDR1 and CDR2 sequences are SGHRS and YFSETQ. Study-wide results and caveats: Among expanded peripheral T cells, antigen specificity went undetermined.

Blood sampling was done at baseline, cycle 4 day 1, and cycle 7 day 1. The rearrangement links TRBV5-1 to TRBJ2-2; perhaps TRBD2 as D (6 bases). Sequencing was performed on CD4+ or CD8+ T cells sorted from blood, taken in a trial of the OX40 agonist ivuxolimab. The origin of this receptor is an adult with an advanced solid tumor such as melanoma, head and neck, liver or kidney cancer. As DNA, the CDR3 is TGCGCCAGCAGCGCGGGACTGTTGAACACCGGGGAGCTGTTTTTT. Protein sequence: CASSAGLLNTGELFF. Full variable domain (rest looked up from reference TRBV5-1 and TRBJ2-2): KAGVTQTPRYLIKTRGQQVTLSCSPISGHRSVSWYQQTPGQGLQFLFEYFSETQRNKGNFPGRFSGRQFSNSRSEMNVSTLELGDSALYLCASSAGLLNTGELFFGEGSRLTVL.